These T cell receptor beta chains were read from a single sample in a study of identical twins. TCRdb passed the 5' RACE reads through MiXCR, listing each CDR3 protein once. The sample has about 790,000 distinct CDR3 sequences; about 18% are singletons. These records were also assigned to another study, of T cells expressing NK-cell markers.

Sequencing used PBMCs. These TCRs come from a young woman in good health. Both conserved end residues are part of each CDR3. The D gene is left open where the match is weak. Only part of the rows carry a size: once, few, many, or a class if the clone is expanded.

v_gene,d_gene,j_gene,abundance,CDR3aa,CDR3nt
TRBV20-1,NA,TRBJ1-1,few,CSASTGIFTEAFF,TGCAGTGCTTCAACAGGGATCTTTACTGAAGCTTTCTTT
TRBV5-1,NA,TRBJ2-7,NA,CASSLDGSDEQYF,TGCGCCAGCAGCTTGGACGGTTCGGACGAGCAGTACTTC
TRBV7-9,TRBD2,TRBJ2-3,NA,CASSYQAGYTDTQYF,TGTGCCAGCAGCTACCAAGCGGGATACACAGATACGCAGTATTTT
TRBV10-3,TRBD2,TRBJ2-7,few,CAIMTSGTWAEQYF,TGTGCCATCATGACTAGCGGAACGTGGGCCGAGCAGTACTTC
TRBV15,NA,TRBJ1-2,NA,CATSRDSGYTF,TGTGCCACCAGCAGAGATAGTGGCTACACCTTC
TRBV29-1,NA,TRBJ2-7,NA,CSVEVDPTSGQYF,TGCAGCGTTGAAGTGGATCCTACGTCCGGGCAGTACTTC
TRBV5-5,NA,TRBJ1-2,NA,CASTPIIQGARTYGYTF,TGTGCCAGCACCCCAATAATACAGGGAGCCCGCACCTATGGCTACACCTTC
TRBV3-1,NA,TRBJ2-2,NA,CASSQRTGELFF,TGTGCCAGCAGCCAGAGAACCGGGGAGCTGTTTTTT
TRBV7-9,NA,TRBJ1-1,NA,CASRQLQGPNTEAFF,TGTGCCAGCAGACAACTCCAGGGCCCGAACACTGAAGCTTTCTTT
TRBV19,NA,TRBJ2-2,few,CASSIVPSSELFF,TGTGCCAGTAGTATAGTGCCTTCTTCGGAGCTGTTTTTT
TRBV7-2,TRBD2,TRBJ2-1,few,CASSLSSGRAGNEQFF,TGTGCCAGCAGCTTAAGCAGCGGGAGGGCCGGGAATGAGCAGTTCTTC
TRBV12-3/TRBV12-4,NA,TRBJ1-2,NA,CASSFVTQDGYTF,TGTGCCAGCAGTTTCGTGACTCAAGATGGCTACACCTTC
TRBV27,TRBD1,TRBJ1-1,NA,CASRSGTGGMAEAFF,TGTGCCAGCAGATCGGGGACAGGGGGAATGGCTGAAGCTTTCTTT
TRBV7-2,TRBD1,TRBJ2-7,NA,CASSFAGTEAYEQYF,TGTGCCAGCAGCTTCGCCGGGACAGAAGCCTACGAGCAGTACTTC
TRBV24-1,TRBD2,TRBJ2-1,few,CATSDGGRAYNEQFF,TGTGCCACCAGTGACGGCGGGAGGGCCTACAATGAGCAGTTCTTC
TRBV5-1,TRBD1,TRBJ1-1,NA,CASRSGGALTEAFF,TGCGCCAGCAGATCAGGGGGCGCGTTAACTGAAGCTTTCTTT
TRBV29-1,TRBD1,TRBJ1-2,few,CSVGGGQEYYYGYTF,TGCAGCGTTGGGGGCGGACAGGAATACTACTATGGCTACACCTTC